The clone carrying this T cell receptor (beta chain) was seen repeatedly, ten times or more. Its antigen is still unknown. The CDR3 length is 19 residues. Germline CDR1 and CDR2: SQVTM and ANQGSEA. Trimming removed 0 bases at V and 0 bases at J, with 21 bases between. Unique molecular identifiers were used in preparing the TCRbeta library. TCRdb ran MiXCR on the PCR reads and lists one entry per CDR3 protein. The sample lists 450,000 to 600,000 distinct CDR3 sequences; under 15% were seen once. This record belongs to a study of T-cell reconstitution after alpha-beta-depleted transplantation in children. Overall study findings and caveats: A year had passed since transplant, and T-cell counts and diversity by then came mostly from newly produced T cells. Where some patients showed high TCRbeta diversity at day 60, it came from recipient T cells and thymic progenitors that had survived. Several hundred expanded graft clones reportedly supplied alpha-beta T cells about two months after transplant.

The sample here was PBMCs, mostly from graft donor cells, taken 360 days after TCRalphabeta/CD19-depleted stem cell transplant. The receptor was isolated from a male patient younger than 18 who had a stem cell transplant for acute myeloid leukemia, so the T cells may come from the graft donor. The V gene is TRBV29-1, the J gene TRBJ2-1, with D uncertain. The DNA of the CDR3 is TGCAGCGTTGAAGATTGGGCAGAATTCAGCGTCAGCTCCTACAATGAGCAGTTCTTC. This encodes CSVEDWAEFSVSSYNEQFF.